These T cell receptor beta chains were read from a single sample in a study of identical twins. TCRdb fed the 5' RACE reads into MiXCR, producing one record per CDR3 protein. The sample records hundreds of thousands of distinct CDR3 sequences, about 8% being singletons. These data are also associated with another study on yellow fever vaccine responses in identical twins.

Sequences were obtained from memory (CD45RO+) T cells sorted from blood. The receptors come from a woman between 18 and 29 years old in good health. Each CDR3 is given with its conserved first and last residue. A D gene is named only where the DNA matches it firmly. The size field is filled for only some rows; it gives once, few, many or a size class.

cdr3_length: 15
j_call: TRBJ2-3
clone_size: few
v_call: TRBV11-3
d_call: TRBD2
cdr3_nt: TGTGCCAGCAGCGGTCTAGCGGATCGGGTAGATACGCAGTATTTT
cdr3_aa: CASSGLADRVDTQYF

cdr3_length: 16
j_call: TRBJ2-7
clone_size: many
v_call: TRBV19
d_call: TRBD2
cdr3_nt: TGTGCCAGTAGTCGGACTAGCGGGAGGGCCGGTTCCGAGCAGTACTTC
cdr3_aa: CASSRTSGRAGSEQYF

cdr3_length: 16
j_call: TRBJ1-2
clone_size: few
v_call: TRBV28
d_call: TRBD1
cdr3_nt: TGTGCCAGCAGGGATGCCGGGACAGGGACATCTGCTGGCTACACCTTC
cdr3_aa: CASRDAGTGTSAGYTF

cdr3_length: 15
j_call: TRBJ2-7
clone_size: few
v_call: TRBV5-1
d_call: NA
cdr3_nt: TGCGCCAGCAGCCTGCTGGGCGACGACTCCTACGAGCAGTACTTC
cdr3_aa: CASSLLGDDSYEQYF

cdr3_length: 16
j_call: TRBJ1-5
clone_size: many
v_call: TRBV28
d_call: NA
cdr3_nt: TGTGCCAGCAGTCCAATCAGGGTAGTCGGCAATCAGCCCCAGCATTTT
cdr3_aa: CASSPIRVVGNQPQHF

cdr3_length: 19
j_call: TRBJ2-3
clone_size: NA
v_call: TRBV12-3/TRBV12-4
d_call: TRBD2
cdr3_nt: TGTGCCTTCAGTTTAGCGCTGGGACTAGCGGGAGAAAACACAGATACGCAGTATTTT
cdr3_aa: CAFSLALGLAGENTDTQYF

cdr3_length: 15
j_call: TRBJ2-1
clone_size: NA
v_call: TRBV6-1
d_call: TRBD2
cdr3_nt: TGTGCCAGCAGTGAAGCTAGCGGGGGGGCCCATGAGCAGTTCTTC
cdr3_aa: CASSEASGGAHEQFF

cdr3_length: 19
j_call: TRBJ2-6
clone_size: many
v_call: TRBV6-5
d_call: NA
cdr3_nt: TGTGCCAGCAGTTACTCCGGCTCAATGTGGGGGTCTGGGGCCAACGTCCTGACTTTC
cdr3_aa: CASSYSGSMWGSGANVLTF

cdr3_length: 14
j_call: TRBJ2-7
clone_size: NA
v_call: TRBV7-9
d_call: NA
cdr3_nt: TGTGCCAGCAGCTTAGCGGTAGGTTCCTACGAGCAGTACTTC
cdr3_aa: CASSLAVGSYEQYF

cdr3_length: 15
j_call: TRBJ2-5
clone_size: NA
v_call: TRBV29-1
d_call: TRBD2
cdr3_nt: TGCAGCGCACCCCTGACTAGCGGGAGGGAGGAGACCCAGTACTTC
cdr3_aa: CSAPLTSGREETQYF

cdr3_length: 14
j_call: TRBJ1-6
clone_size: many
v_call: TRBV12-3/TRBV12-4
d_call: NA
cdr3_nt: TGTGCCAGCAGTTACGTAGGCGCGAATTCACCCCTCCACTTT
cdr3_aa: CASSYVGANSPLHF

cdr3_length: 13
j_call: TRBJ2-5
clone_size: few
v_call: TRBV6-1
d_call: NA
cdr3_nt: TGTGCCAGCGGACAAACTAGTTCTGAGACCCAGTACTTC
cdr3_aa: CASGQTSSETQYF

cdr3_length: 15
j_call: TRBJ2-3
clone_size: few
v_call: TRBV2
d_call: NA
cdr3_nt: TGTGCCAGCAGTGAATGGGGGGAGTACACAGATACGCAGTATTTT
cdr3_aa: CASSEWGEYTDTQYF

cdr3_length: 15
j_call: TRBJ2-3
clone_size: many
v_call: TRBV18
d_call: TRBD2
cdr3_nt: TGTGCCAGCTCAACCCGGACTAGCGTCACAGATACGCAGTATTTT
cdr3_aa: CASSTRTSVTDTQYF

cdr3_length: 14
j_call: TRBJ1-4
clone_size: many
v_call: TRBV12-3/TRBV12-4
d_call: NA
cdr3_nt: TGTGCCAGCAGCCAGTCGCAGGCGGGTGAAAAACTGTTTTTT
cdr3_aa: CASSQSQAGEKLFF

cdr3_length: 14
j_call: TRBJ1-1
clone_size: many
v_call: TRBV20-1
d_call: TRBD1
cdr3_nt: TGCAGTGCTAATGGCGACAGGGCGAACACTGAAGCTTTCTTT
cdr3_aa: CSANGDRANTEAFF

cdr3_length: 12
j_call: TRBJ2-2
clone_size: many
v_call: TRBV20-1
d_call: NA
cdr3_nt: TGCAGTGCTCGGGTCGGGCACGGGGAGCTGTTTTTT
cdr3_aa: CSARVGHGELFF

cdr3_length: 15
j_call: TRBJ2-1
clone_size: few
v_call: TRBV6-5
d_call: NA
cdr3_nt: TGTGCCAGCAGTTACTTGCCAGGGGCCTACAATGAGCAGTTCTTC
cdr3_aa: CASSYLPGAYNEQFF

cdr3_length: 18
j_call: TRBJ2-5
clone_size: few
v_call: TRBV15
d_call: TRBD1
cdr3_nt: TGTGCCACCAGCAGAGAGGGGATGGAGACAGGGGCCTTTGAGACCCAGTACTTC
cdr3_aa: CATSREGMETGAFETQYF

cdr3_length: 17
j_call: TRBJ1-4
clone_size: few
v_call: TRBV7-9
d_call: TRBD1
cdr3_nt: TGTGCCAGCAGCTTCGCGACAGGGGGTGGGGCGAACGAAAAACTGTTTTTT
cdr3_aa: CASSFATGGGANEKLFF

cdr3_length: 16
j_call: TRBJ1-1
clone_size: NA
v_call: TRBV28
d_call: TRBD1
cdr3_nt: TGTGCCAGCAGAAACAACAGGGGTATCAGGCACACTGAAGCTTTCTTT
cdr3_aa: CASRNNRGIRHTEAFF

cdr3_length: 15
j_call: TRBJ2-5
clone_size: NA
v_call: TRBV7-8
d_call: NA
cdr3_nt: TGTGCCAGCAGCTTAGCCAGGTCCCGGGTGGAGACCCAGTACTTC
cdr3_aa: CASSLARSRVETQYF

cdr3_length: 14
j_call: TRBJ2-7
clone_size: many
v_call: TRBV10-3
d_call: NA
cdr3_nt: TGTGCCATCAGTGAGTCAGGTGGGTCCTACGAGCAGTACTTC
cdr3_aa: CAISESGGSYEQYF

cdr3_length: 14
j_call: TRBJ1-2
clone_size: few
v_call: TRBV6-5
d_call: TRBD1
cdr3_nt: TGTGCCAGCAGTTACACCGGGACAGGGGATGGCTACACCTTC
cdr3_aa: CASSYTGTGDGYTF

cdr3_length: 12
j_call: TRBJ2-5
clone_size: NA
v_call: TRBV7-9
d_call: NA
cdr3_nt: TGTGCCAGCCTAGGGCGGGACGAGACCCAGTACTTC
cdr3_aa: CASLGRDETQYF

cdr3_length: 20
j_call: TRBJ2-2
clone_size: NA
v_call: TRBV6-2/TRBV6-3
d_call: TRBD1
cdr3_nt: TGTGCCAGCAGTTACAAATTACCTGGGACAGGCGCGCGGAACACCGGGGAGCTGTTTTTT
cdr3_aa: CASSYKLPGTGARNTGELFF

cdr3_length: 15
j_call: TRBJ2-1
clone_size: NA
v_call: TRBV11-1
d_call: NA
cdr3_nt: TGTGCCAGCAGCTACAACAGGAACTCCTACAATGAGCAGTTCTTC
cdr3_aa: CASSYNRNSYNEQFF

cdr3_length: 17
j_call: TRBJ2-6
clone_size: few
v_call: TRBV15
d_call: NA
cdr3_nt: TGTGCCACCAGCAGGGAAATAGGGAGCGCTGGGGCCAACGTCCTGACTTTC
cdr3_aa: CATSREIGSAGANVLTF

cdr3_length: 14
j_call: TRBJ1-1
clone_size: NA
v_call: TRBV10-3
d_call: NA
cdr3_nt: TGTGCCATCAGTCTTGGAGGAAGAAACACTGAAGCTTTCTTT
cdr3_aa: CAISLGGRNTEAFF

cdr3_length: 14
j_call: TRBJ2-3
clone_size: few
v_call: TRBV10-3
d_call: NA
cdr3_nt: TGTGCCATCAGTGAGTCTCAAGGGATAGATACGCAGTATTTT
cdr3_aa: CAISESQGIDTQYF

cdr3_length: 12
j_call: TRBJ2-1
clone_size: many
v_call: TRBV20-1
d_call: NA
cdr3_nt: TGCAGTGCTAGACTGACTAGTTCTGAGCAGTTCTTC
cdr3_aa: CSARLTSSEQFF

cdr3_length: 16
j_call: TRBJ2-2
clone_size: many
v_call: TRBV5-1
d_call: TRBD1
cdr3_nt: TGCGCCAGCAGCCGATTAGGACAGGGAGGAACCGGGGAGCTGTTTTTT
cdr3_aa: CASSRLGQGGTGELFF

cdr3_length: 17
j_call: TRBJ2-4
clone_size: NA
v_call: TRBV2
d_call: TRBD2
cdr3_nt: TGTGCCAGCAGTATAGCGGGAGGACTCATAGCCAAAAACATTCAGTACTTC
cdr3_aa: CASSIAGGLIAKNIQYF

cdr3_length: 16
j_call: TRBJ1-2
clone_size: few
v_call: TRBV6-1
d_call: TRBD1
cdr3_nt: TGTGCCACCAGGAGGGGGGACAGGAACCCTAACTATGGCTACACCTTC
cdr3_aa: CATRRGDRNPNYGYTF

cdr3_length: 16
j_call: TRBJ2-5
clone_size: NA
v_call: TRBV12-3/TRBV12-4
d_call: NA
cdr3_nt: TGTGCCAGCAGTCTACGGGGGAGCTTGTTTTCGGAGACCCAGTACTTC
cdr3_aa: CASSLRGSLFSETQYF

cdr3_length: 14
j_call: TRBJ2-3
clone_size: many
v_call: TRBV11-2
d_call: NA
cdr3_nt: TGTGCCAGCAGCGCCCTCAGGCGCACAGATACGCAGTATTTT
cdr3_aa: CASSALRRTDTQYF

cdr3_length: 15
j_call: TRBJ2-3
clone_size: NA
v_call: TRBV3-1
d_call: TRBD2
cdr3_nt: TGTGCCAGCAGCCAAGAGGCGGGAGCAACAGATACGCAGTATTTT
cdr3_aa: CASSQEAGATDTQYF

cdr3_length: 11
j_call: TRBJ2-1
clone_size: many
v_call: TRBV6-6
d_call: NA
cdr3_nt: TGTGCCAGCAGGGGCAGGGGTGAGCAGTTCTTC
cdr3_aa: CASRGRGEQFF

cdr3_length: 12
j_call: TRBJ2-1
clone_size: NA
v_call: TRBV7-8
d_call: TRBD1
cdr3_nt: TGTGCCAGCAGCCCGAGGGGGCTCGAGCAGTTCTTC
cdr3_aa: CASSPRGLEQFF

cdr3_length: 15
j_call: TRBJ2-2
clone_size: NA
v_call: TRBV18
d_call: NA
cdr3_nt: TGTGCCAGCTCACCACAGTCAGGGCGCGACGGGGAGCTGTTTTTT
cdr3_aa: CASSPQSGRDGELFF

cdr3_length: 15
j_call: TRBJ2-2
clone_size: many
v_call: TRBV5-5
d_call: NA
cdr3_nt: TGTGCCAGCAGCTTGGAACCGGGACCCACCGGGGAGCTGTTTTTT
cdr3_aa: CASSLEPGPTGELFF

cdr3_length: 15
j_call: TRBJ1-5
clone_size: many
v_call: TRBV6-1
d_call: TRBD1
cdr3_nt: TGTGCCAGCAGGGTTATGGACAGGTCCAATCAGCCCCAGCATTTT
cdr3_aa: CASRVMDRSNQPQHF

cdr3_length: 14
j_call: TRBJ2-3
clone_size: many
v_call: TRBV9
d_call: NA
cdr3_nt: TGTGCCAGCAGCGTAGGTCGTACAACAGATACGCAGTATTTT
cdr3_aa: CASSVGRTTDTQYF

cdr3_length: 13
j_call: TRBJ2-1
clone_size: few
v_call: TRBV6-1
d_call: TRBD2
cdr3_nt: TGTGCCAGCAAAAAAAGGCTAGCGGCTGAGCAGTTCTTC
cdr3_aa: CASKKRLAAEQFF

cdr3_length: 15
j_call: TRBJ2-1
clone_size: few
v_call: TRBV5-6
d_call: NA
cdr3_nt: TGTGCCAGCAGCTTGGGGGGGGCGAGTTACAATGAGCAGTTCTTC
cdr3_aa: CASSLGGASYNEQFF

cdr3_length: 12
j_call: TRBJ1-1
clone_size: NA
v_call: TRBV11-3
d_call: NA
cdr3_nt: TGTGCCAGCAGCTACCCCGAGGCAGAAGCTTTCTTT
cdr3_aa: CASSYPEAEAFF

cdr3_length: 13
j_call: TRBJ1-2
clone_size: once
v_call: TRBV2
d_call: TRBD1
cdr3_nt: TGTGCCAGCAGTGAAATCGGGACAGGGGGCTACACCTTC
cdr3_aa: CASSEIGTGGYTF

cdr3_length: 16
j_call: TRBJ2-2
clone_size: many
v_call: TRBV20-1
d_call: NA
cdr3_nt: TGCAGTGCTAGAAGGGGGGCGGGATTGAACACCGGGGAGCTGTTTTTT
cdr3_aa: CSARRGAGLNTGELFF

cdr3_length: 13
j_call: TRBJ1-1
clone_size: many
v_call: TRBV5-1
d_call: TRBD1
cdr3_nt: TGCGCCAGCAGTGACAGGGGGAACACTGAAGCTTTCTTT
cdr3_aa: CASSDRGNTEAFF

cdr3_length: 16
j_call: TRBJ2-3
clone_size: many
v_call: TRBV5-1
d_call: TRBD2
cdr3_nt: TGCGCCAGCAGCTTGGCGAGCGGGGGTAGGACAGATACGCAGTATTTT
cdr3_aa: CASSLASGGRTDTQYF

cdr3_length: 14
j_call: TRBJ2-1
clone_size: NA
v_call: TRBV18
d_call: TRBD1
cdr3_nt: TGTGCCAGCTCACCCGGGACAGATAACAATGAGCAGTTCTTC
cdr3_aa: CASSPGTDNNEQFF

cdr3_length: 17
j_call: TRBJ1-5
clone_size: few
v_call: TRBV15
d_call: TRBD1
cdr3_nt: TGTGCCACCAGCAGAGAAACGACAGGGCCTAGCAATCAGCCCCAGCATTTT
cdr3_aa: CATSRETTGPSNQPQHF

cdr3_length: 15
j_call: TRBJ1-4
clone_size: NA
v_call: TRBV5-1
d_call: NA
cdr3_nt: TGCGCCAGCAGCTTGGCTGGTGTCCCTAATGAAAAACTGTTTTTT
cdr3_aa: CASSLAGVPNEKLFF

cdr3_length: 16
j_call: TRBJ1-4
clone_size: many
v_call: TRBV9
d_call: NA
cdr3_nt: TGTGCCAGCAGCGCAACTACAGGGTTGGCTAATGAAAAACTGTTTTTT
cdr3_aa: CASSATTGLANEKLFF

cdr3_length: 15
j_call: TRBJ1-1
clone_size: many
v_call: TRBV5-1
d_call: NA
cdr3_nt: TGCGCCAGCAGCTGGGGACACCAGACTAACACTGAAGCTTTCTTT
cdr3_aa: CASSWGHQTNTEAFF

cdr3_length: 18
j_call: TRBJ2-6
clone_size: NA
v_call: TRBV12-3/TRBV12-4
d_call: TRBD1
cdr3_nt: TGTGCCAGCAGTTATCCGGAACAGGGGGTATCTGGGGCCAACGTCCTGACTTTC
cdr3_aa: CASSYPEQGVSGANVLTF